Listed below are T cell receptor beta chains from one sample, sequenced in a study of identifying expanded T cells in peripheral blood. Assay used: immunoSEQ multiplex PCR; TCRdb lists only in-frame clones, some missing. The repertoire holds 100,000 or so clones, with roughly 90% as singletons. Sample: blood. These TCRs come from a person aged 18 to 75 in good health. CDR3s include the opening cysteine and the closing phenylalanine or tryptophan. A D gene is named only where the DNA matches it firmly.

. | TRBJ1-5 | TRBV15 | TGTGCCACCAGCAGAGGGACAGATAGCAATCAGCCCCAGCATTTT | CATSRGTDSNQPQHF
. | TRBJ2-3 | TRBV2 | TGTGCCAGCGACAGTGATACGCAGTATTTT | CASDSDTQYF
. | TRBJ2-7 | TRBV7-8 | TGTGCCAGCAGCTCGACAGGCGACCCATTCACCTACGAGCAGTACTTC | CASSSTGDPFTYEQYF
. | TRBJ2-3 | TRBV5-1 | TGCGCCAGCAGCTTGGGTGCAGGGTCAGATACGCAGTATTTT | CASSLGAGSDTQYF
. | TRBJ1-4 | TRBV7-9 | TGTGCCAGCAGCCTTAAACGGGGGTTTAAGGAAAAACTGTTTTTT | CASSLKRGFKEKLFF
TRBD2 | TRBJ2-5 | TRBV28 | TGTGCCAGCCTTACTGGGGTAGCGGGCAGGGAGACCCAGTACTTC | CASLTGVAGRETQYF
TRBD1 | TRBJ1-6 | TRBV2 | TGTGCCAGCAGTGAAGCCGGACAGGATAATTCACCCCTCCACTTT | CASSEAGQDNSPLHF
TRBD2 | TRBJ2-7 | TRBV4-3 | TGCGCCAGCAGCCAATCTGGTTCCAGGGGCGGGGGGGAGCAGTACTTC | CASSQSGSRGGGEQYF
TRBD1 | TRBJ1-6 | TRBV4-3 | TGCGCCAGCAGCCGTTCCTGGGAACCAGGGGGTCTTTACTCACCCCTCCACTTT | CASSRSWEPGGLYSPLHF
. | TRBJ2-7 | TRBV10-3 | TGTGCCACCGAAGCTGGGGAACCTTACGAGCAGTACTTC | CATEAGEPYEQYF
TRBD1 | TRBJ2-2 | TRBV19 | TGTGCCAGTAGTATTTCGGTAGGGGGCGGTTACGGGGAGCTGTTTTTT | CASSISVGGGYGELFF
. | TRBJ2-5 | TRBV6-5 | TGTGCCAGCAGGGGCCCTGGAGGGTTCCAGTACTTC | CASRGPGGFQYF
. | TRBJ2-7 | TRBV19 | TGTGCCAGTAGTACGGGGGTCCACGAGCAGTACTTC | CASSTGVHEQYF
TRBD1 | TRBJ1-1 | TRBV2 | TGTGCCAGCAGTGAAACGGGACAGGGGTACACTGAAGCTTTCTTT | CASSETGQGYTEAFF